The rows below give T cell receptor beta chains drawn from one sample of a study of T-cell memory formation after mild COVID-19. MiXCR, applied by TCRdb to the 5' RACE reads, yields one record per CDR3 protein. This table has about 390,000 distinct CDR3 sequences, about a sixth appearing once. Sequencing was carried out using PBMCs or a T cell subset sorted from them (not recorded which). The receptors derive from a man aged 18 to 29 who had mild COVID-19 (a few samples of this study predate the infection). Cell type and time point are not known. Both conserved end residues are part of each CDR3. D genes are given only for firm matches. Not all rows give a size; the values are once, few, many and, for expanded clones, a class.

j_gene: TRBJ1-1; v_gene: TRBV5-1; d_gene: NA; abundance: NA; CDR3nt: TGCGCCAGCAGCCTTGAAATGCAGGGAAAAGCTTTCTTT; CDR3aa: CASSLEMQGKAFF
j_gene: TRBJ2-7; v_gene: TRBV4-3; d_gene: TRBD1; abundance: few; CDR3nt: TGCGCCAGCAGCCAAGGACCGGGACAGGGCGAGCAGTACTTC; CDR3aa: CASSQGPGQGEQYF
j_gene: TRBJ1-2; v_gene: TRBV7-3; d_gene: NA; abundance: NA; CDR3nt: TGTGCCAGCAGCCCAGGGCAGGGATGGGGCTACACCTTC; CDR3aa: CASSPGQGWGYTF
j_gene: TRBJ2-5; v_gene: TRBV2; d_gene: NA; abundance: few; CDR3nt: TGTGCCAGCAGTGAACTTTACGGGACCCAGTACTTC; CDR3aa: CASSELYGTQYF
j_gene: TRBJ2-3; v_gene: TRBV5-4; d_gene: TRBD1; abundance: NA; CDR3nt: TGTGCCAGCAGCTCCCGACAGGGTATAGATACGCAGTATTTT; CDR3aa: CASSSRQGIDTQYF
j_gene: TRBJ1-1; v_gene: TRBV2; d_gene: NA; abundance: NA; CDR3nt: TGTGCCAGTGCAGGGTCGGGCCCTGAAGCTTTCTTT; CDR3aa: CASAGSGPEAFF
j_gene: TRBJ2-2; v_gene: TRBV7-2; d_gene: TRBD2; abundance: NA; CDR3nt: TGTGCCAGCAGCTTAGGTAGCGGGGGGAAGACCGGGGAGCTGTTTTTT; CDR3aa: CASSLGSGGKTGELFF
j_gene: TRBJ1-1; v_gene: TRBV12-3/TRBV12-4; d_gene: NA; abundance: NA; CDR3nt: TGTGCCAGCAGTTCCGGGATGTGGAACACTGAAGCTTTCTTT; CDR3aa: CASSSGMWNTEAFF
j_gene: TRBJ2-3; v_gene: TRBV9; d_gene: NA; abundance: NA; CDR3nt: TGTGCCAGCAGCGATGAGAGAAGAGTCACAGATACGCAGTATTTT; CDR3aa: CASSDERRVTDTQYF
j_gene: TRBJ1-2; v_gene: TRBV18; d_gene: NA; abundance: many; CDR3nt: TGTGCCAGCTCACCGGGTTCTTCTAACTATGGCTACACCTTC; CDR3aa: CASSPGSSNYGYTF
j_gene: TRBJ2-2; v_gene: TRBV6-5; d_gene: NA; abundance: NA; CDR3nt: TGTGCCAGCAGTTGGGGGCTTGCCGGGGAGCTGTTTTTT; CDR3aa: CASSWGLAGELFF
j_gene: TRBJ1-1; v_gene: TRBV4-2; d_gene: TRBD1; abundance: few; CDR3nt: TGTGCCAGCAGCCAAGCCGGTCAGGGGGAGACTGAAGCTTTCTTT; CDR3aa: CASSQAGQGETEAFF
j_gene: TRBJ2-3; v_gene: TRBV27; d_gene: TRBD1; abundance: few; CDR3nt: TGTGCCAGCAGTTCCTGGGACAGGGTGTCAGATACGCAGTATTTT; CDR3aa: CASSSWDRVSDTQYF
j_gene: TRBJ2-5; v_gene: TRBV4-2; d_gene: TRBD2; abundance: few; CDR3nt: TGTGCCAGCAGCCAAGCACTGGCGGGGGGGGAGACCCAGTACTTC; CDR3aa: CASSQALAGGETQYF
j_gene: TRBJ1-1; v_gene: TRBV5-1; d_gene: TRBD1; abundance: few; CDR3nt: TGCGCCAGCAACCGACAGGGAGGGGGCTCTAACGAAGCTTTCTTT; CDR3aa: CASNRQGGGSNEAFF
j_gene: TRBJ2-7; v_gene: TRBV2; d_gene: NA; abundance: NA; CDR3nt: TGTGCCAGCAGTGGGACACTGCTCTTTTACGAGCAGTACTTC; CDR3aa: CASSGTLLFYEQYF
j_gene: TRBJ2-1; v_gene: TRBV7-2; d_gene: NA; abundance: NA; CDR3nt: TGTGCCAGCAGCACCATACAGAGCTCCTACAATGAGCAGTTCTTC; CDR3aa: CASSTIQSSYNEQFF
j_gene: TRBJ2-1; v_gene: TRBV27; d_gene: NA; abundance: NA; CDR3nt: TGTGCCAGCAGTAAGGGACTCGTAGCCTACAATGAGCAGTTCTTC; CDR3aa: CASSKGLVAYNEQFF
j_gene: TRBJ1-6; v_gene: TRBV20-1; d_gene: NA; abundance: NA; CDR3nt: TGCAGTGCTAGAGTGGGGGTCCCTTATAATTCACCCCTCCACTTT; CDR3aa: CSARVGVPYNSPLHF
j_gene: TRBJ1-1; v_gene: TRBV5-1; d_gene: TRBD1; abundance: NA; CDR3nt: TGCGCCAGCAGCCGGACAGGGCTTGGCACTGAAGCTTTCTTT; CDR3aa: CASSRTGLGTEAFF
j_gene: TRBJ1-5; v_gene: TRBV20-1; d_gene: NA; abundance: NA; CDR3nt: TGCAGTGCTAGTGGAGGAAATCAGCCCCAGCATTTT; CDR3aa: CSASGGNQPQHF
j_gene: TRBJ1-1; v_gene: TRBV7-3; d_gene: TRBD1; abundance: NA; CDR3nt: TGTGCCAGCAGAGCACAGGGGCCCACTGAAGCTTTCTTT; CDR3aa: CASRAQGPTEAFF
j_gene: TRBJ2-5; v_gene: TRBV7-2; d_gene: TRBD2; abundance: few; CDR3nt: TGTGCCAGCAGCTTTTCACTACTAGCGGGCACCCAAGAGACCCAGTACTTC; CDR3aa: CASSFSLLAGTQETQYF
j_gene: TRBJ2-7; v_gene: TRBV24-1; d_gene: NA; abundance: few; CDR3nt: TGTGCCACCAGTCCACTCCTGGTCTCCTACGAGCAGTACTTC; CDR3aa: CATSPLLVSYEQYF
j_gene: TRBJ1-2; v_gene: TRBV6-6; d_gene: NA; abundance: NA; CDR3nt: TGTGCCAGCAGTCCGACAGGTGGGGACTACACCTTC; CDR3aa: CASSPTGGDYTF
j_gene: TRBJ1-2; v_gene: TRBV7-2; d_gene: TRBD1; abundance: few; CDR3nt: TGTGCCAGCAGCCCTGGACAGGGACGTGGCTACACCTTC; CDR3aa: CASSPGQGRGYTF
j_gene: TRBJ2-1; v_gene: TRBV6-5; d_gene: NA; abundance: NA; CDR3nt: TGTGCCAGCAGTCACGTCAATGAGCAGTTCTTC; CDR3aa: CASSHVNEQFF
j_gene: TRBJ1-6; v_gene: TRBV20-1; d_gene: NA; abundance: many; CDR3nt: TGCAGTGTTAGGAGGGTGGGGTATAATTCACCCCTCCACTTT; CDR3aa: CSVRRVGYNSPLHF
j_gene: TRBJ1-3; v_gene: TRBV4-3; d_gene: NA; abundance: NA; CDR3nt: TGCGCCAGCAGCACCAGATATGGAAACACCATATATTTT; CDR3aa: CASSTRYGNTIYF